This T cell receptor beta chain was identified in a study of blood T cell repertoires in COVID-19. Overall study context: T cells, B-cell-depleted T cells, or PBMCs provided the cDNA or gDNA that served as material.

Per the germline V gene, CDR1 is SGHTA and CDR2 is FQGNSA. The CDR3 runs 14 residues. V was cut by 3 bases and J by 1 base, with 6 bases left in between. Original methodology: From reference gene primer amplification, estimates of nucleated cell counts were derived. Assay: immunoSEQ multiplex PCR; the TCRdb copy retains only in-frame clones and omits some. V, J and clone size derive from that table, while D and trimming were established from the DNA sequence. The top ten hold less than 6% of the sample, which has 150,000 or so clones, over 75% seen once. Sample: PBMCs or T cells enriched from blood (not recorded which). The chain joins TRBV7-2 to TRBJ2-2; unclear D gene. The receptor comes from a man in his forties who had recovered from COVID-19. The CDR3 loop reads CASSFGWNTGELFF. DNA for the CDR3: TGTGCCAGCAGCTTCGGGTGGAACACCGGGGAGCTGTTTTTT. Supplemented by reference TRBV7-2 and TRBJ2-2, the full variable domain reads GAGVSQSPSNKVTEKGKDVELRCDPISGHTALYWYRQSLGQGLEFLIYFQGNSAPDKSGLPSDRFSAERTGGSVSTLTIQRTQQEDSAVYLCASSFGWNTGELFFGEGSRLTVL.